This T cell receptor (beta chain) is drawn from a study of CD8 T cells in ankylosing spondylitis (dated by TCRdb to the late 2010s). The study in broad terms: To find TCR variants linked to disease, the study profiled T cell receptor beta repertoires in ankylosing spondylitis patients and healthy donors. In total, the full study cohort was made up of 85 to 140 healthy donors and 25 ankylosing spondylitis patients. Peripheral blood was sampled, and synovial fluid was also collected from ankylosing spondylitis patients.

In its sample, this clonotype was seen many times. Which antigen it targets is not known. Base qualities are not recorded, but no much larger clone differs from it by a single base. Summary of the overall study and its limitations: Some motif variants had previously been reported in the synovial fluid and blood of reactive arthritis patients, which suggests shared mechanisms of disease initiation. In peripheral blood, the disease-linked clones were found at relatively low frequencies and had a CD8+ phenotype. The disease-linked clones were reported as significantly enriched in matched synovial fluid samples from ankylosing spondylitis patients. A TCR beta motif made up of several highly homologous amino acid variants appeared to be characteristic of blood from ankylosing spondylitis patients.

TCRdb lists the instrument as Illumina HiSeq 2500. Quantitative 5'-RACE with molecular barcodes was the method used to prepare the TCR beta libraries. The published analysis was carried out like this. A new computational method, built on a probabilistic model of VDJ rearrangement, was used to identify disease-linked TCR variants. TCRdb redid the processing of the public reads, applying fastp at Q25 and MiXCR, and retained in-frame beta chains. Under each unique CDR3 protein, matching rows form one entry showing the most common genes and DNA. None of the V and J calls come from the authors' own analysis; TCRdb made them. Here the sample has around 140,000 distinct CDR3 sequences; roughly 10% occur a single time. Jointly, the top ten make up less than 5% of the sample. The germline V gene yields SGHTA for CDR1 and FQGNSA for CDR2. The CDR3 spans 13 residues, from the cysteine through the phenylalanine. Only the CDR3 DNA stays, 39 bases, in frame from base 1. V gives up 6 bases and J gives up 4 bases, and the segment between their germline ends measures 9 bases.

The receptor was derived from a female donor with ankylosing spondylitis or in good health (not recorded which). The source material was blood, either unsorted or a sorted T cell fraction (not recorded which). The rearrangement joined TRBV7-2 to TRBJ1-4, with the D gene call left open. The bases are TGTGCCAGCAGGACAAGACTTAATGAAAAACTGTTTTTT. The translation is CASRTRLNEKLFF.